This TCR beta chain was sequenced for a study of T cell changes during pregnancy in multiple sclerosis. CDR1 is GTSNPN, CDR2 SVGIG, per germline (reference sequence). CDR3 size: 15 residues. V was pared by 5 bases and J by 4 bases, with 10 bases of the junction left unmatched. This clone came up once. Assay used: immunoSEQ multiplex PCR; TCRdb lists only in-frame clones, some missing. The sample has 40,000 to 45,000 clones; roughly 91% are singletons. The sample was CD8+ T cells from peripheral blood mononuclear cells, taken after pregnancy. This receptor was taken from a female donor in good health, enrolled as a control in a pregnancy study. The chain combines TRBV30 with TRBJ2-1; 8 bases map to TRBD2. CDR3 nucleotides: TGTGCCTGGGACGGGATTAGCGGGGAGTACAATGAGCAGTTCTTC. Protein: CAWDGISGEYNEQFF.